A single sample gave rise to the 11 T cell receptor beta chains below, sequenced in a study of OX40 agonist ivuxolimab in advanced cancers. Sequencing was performed with immunoSEQ multiplex PCR; in TCRdb, only in-frame clones are kept and a portion is missing. The sample comprises about 110,000 clones, approximately 90% of which are singletons, and 0.66% rests with the top ten. This sample comprised CD4+ or CD8+ T cells sorted from blood, obtained in a trial of the OX40 agonist ivuxolimab. These receptors originate from an adult with an advanced solid tumor such as melanoma, head and neck, liver or kidney cancer.

This clone turned up a few times. The chain recombines TRBV27 with TRBJ1-5; D gene ambiguous. CDR3 length equals 15 residues. Trimming removed 5 bases at V and 6 bases at J, with 17 bases between. CDR1 and CDR2 from the germline V gene are MNHEY and SMNVEV (reference sequence). CDR3 DNA: TGTGCCAGCAGTCGAAGTCCAGGTACTGGTCAGCCCCAGCATTTT. This translates into CASSRSPGTGQPQHF.

The chain employs TRBV11-2 and TRBJ2-7, with D hard to call. The CDR3 consists of 13 residues. Trimming took 5 bases from V and 4 from J, leaving 12 bases between them. The germline gives CDR1 SGHAT, CDR2 FQNNGV. CDR3 nucleotide sequence: TGTGCCAGCAGCCCCGGAGAAGAATACGAGCAGTACTTC. Translation: CASSPGEEYEQYF.

This chain uses TRBV28 with TRBJ2-7, with 10 bases that match TRBD1. Trimming cost V 5 bases and J 3 bases; bases outside gene matches: 7. Germline V gives CDR1 MDHEN, CDR2 SYDVKM. This CDR3 has 15 amino acids. The CDR3 here is CASSRGQGTYYEQYF. In nucleotides, the CDR3 is TGTGCCAGCAGTAGGGGACAGGGGACATACTACGAGCAGTACTTC.

This clone was recorded only once. The chain recombines TRBV23-1 with TRBJ1-5; 9 bases are shared with TRBD1. TRBV23-1 carries the ORF label, with uncertain function. V trimming: 2 bases; J trimming: 9 bases; junction bases outside the gene matches: 5. CDR3 size: 14 residues. DNA of the CDR3: TGCGCCAGCAGTCAACCCGGGACAGGGCGGCCCCAGCATTTT. It specifies CASSQPGTGRPQHF.

The chain uses TRBV11-3 and TRBJ1-5; 9 bases align to TRBD1. CDR1 and CDR2 from the germline V gene are SGHNT and YENEEA. This CDR3 region has 16 residues. Trimming cost V 0 bases and J 6 bases; bases outside gene matches: 6. The CDR3 DNA reads TGTGCCAGCAGCTTAGAGGGACAGGGAATGTGTCAGCCCCAGCATTTT. Translation: CASSLEGQGMCQPQHF.

This clone was recorded only once. The V gene is TRBV2, the J gene TRBJ2-3, with 9 bases aligning to TRBD2. Germline CDR1 reads SNHLY; CDR2 reads FYNNEI. This CDR3 is 14 amino acids long. V shed 7 bases and J 3 bases; nucleotides not matched to a gene: 5. The CDR3, as DNA: TGTGCCAGCACAGTGGCGGGAGGGACAGATACGCAGTATTTT. This sequence encodes CASTVAGGTDTQYF.

The chain employs TRBV9 and TRBJ1-2, with 7 bases aligning to TRBD1. From germline, CDR1 is SGDLS and CDR2 YYNGEE. CDR3 length: 12 amino acids. The ends lost 4 bases at V and 14 bases at J; junction bases unmatched: 11. CDR3 residues: CASSPSTGSLTF. The CDR3 bases are TGTGCCAGCAGCCCCTCGACAGGGAGCTTAACCTTC.

The chain joins TRBV30 to TRBJ2-1, with TRBD2 matching 8 bases. J lost 7 bases, V lost 3 bases, and 11 bases had no gene match. This CDR3 spans 15 amino acids. CDR1 and CDR2 from the germline V gene are GTSNPN and SVGIG (reference sequence). CDR3 DNA sequence: TGTGCCTGGAGGGGTCGGAATAGCGGGAAAAATGAGCAGTTCTTC. Its protein product is CAWRGRNSGKNEQFF.

J is TRBJ2-1 and V is TRBV5-1; D gene ambiguous. The CDR3 has 16 residues. Germline CDR1 is SGHRS and CDR2 is YFSETQ. V was trimmed by 0 bases and J by 0 bases, leaving 10 bases between them. CDR3 nucleotide sequence: TGCGCCAGCAGCTTGGTACCCAAGAGCTCCTACAATGAGCAGTTCTTC. This translates into CASSLVPKSSYNEQFF.

V and J are TRBV9 and TRBJ1-4; D ambiguous. The V and J ends lost 4 bases and 7 bases respectively, with 14 bases between them. Per the germline V gene, CDR1 is SGDLS and CDR2 is YYNGEE. CDR3 size: 14 residues. The CDR3: CASSPQEGSEKLFF. As DNA, the CDR3 is TGTGCCAGCAGCCCTCAGGAGGGTAGTGAAAAACTGTTTTTT.

In this sample, this clone turned up once. The chain joins TRBV27 to TRBJ2-2; 10 nucleotides align to TRBD2. This CDR3 spans 14 amino acids. CDR1 and CDR2 from the germline V gene are MNHEY and SMNVEV (reference sequence). V lost 6 bases to trimming and J lost 6 bases; unmatched junction nucleotides: 4. CDR3 sequence (DNA): TGTGCCAGCAGACCTAGCGGGAGCCCCGGGGAGCTGTTTTTT. This gives the protein CASRPSGSPGELFF.